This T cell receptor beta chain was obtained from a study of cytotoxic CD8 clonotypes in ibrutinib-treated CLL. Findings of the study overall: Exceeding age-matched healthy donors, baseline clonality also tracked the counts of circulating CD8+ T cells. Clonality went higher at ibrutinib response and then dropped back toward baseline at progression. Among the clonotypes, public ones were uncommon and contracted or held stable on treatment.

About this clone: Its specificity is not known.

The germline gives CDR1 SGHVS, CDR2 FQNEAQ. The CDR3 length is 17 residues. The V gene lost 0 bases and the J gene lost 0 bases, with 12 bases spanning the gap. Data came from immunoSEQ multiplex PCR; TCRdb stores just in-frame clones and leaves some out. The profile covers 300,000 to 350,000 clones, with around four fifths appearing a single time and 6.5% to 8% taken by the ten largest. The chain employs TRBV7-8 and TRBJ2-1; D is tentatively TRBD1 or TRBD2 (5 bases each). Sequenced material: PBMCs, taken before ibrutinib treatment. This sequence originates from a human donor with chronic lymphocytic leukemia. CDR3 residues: CASSLAFGGYSYNEQFF. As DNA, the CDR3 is TGTGCCAGCAGCTTAGCGTTTGGGGGATACTCCTACAATGAGCAGTTCTTC.